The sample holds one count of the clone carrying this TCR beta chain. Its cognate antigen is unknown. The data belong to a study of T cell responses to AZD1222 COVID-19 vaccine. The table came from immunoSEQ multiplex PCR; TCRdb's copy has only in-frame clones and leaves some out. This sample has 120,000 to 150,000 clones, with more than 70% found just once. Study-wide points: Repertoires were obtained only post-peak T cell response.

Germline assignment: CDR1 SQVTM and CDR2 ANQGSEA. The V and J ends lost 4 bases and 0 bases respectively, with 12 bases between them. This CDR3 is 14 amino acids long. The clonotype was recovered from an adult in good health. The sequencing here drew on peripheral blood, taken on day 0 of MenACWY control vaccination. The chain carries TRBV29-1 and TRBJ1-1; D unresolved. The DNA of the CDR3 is TGCAGCGTTGCAAAGGAAACCTTGAACACTGAAGCTTTCTTT. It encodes CSVAKETLNTEAFF.